These T cell receptor beta chains were read from a single sample in a study of shared clonotypes between healthy human individuals. The protocol was immunoSEQ multiplex PCR, while the TCRdb copy is restricted to in-frame clones and leaves out a portion. The sample has 950,000 to 1,300,000 clones; about 80% are singletons. Sample: memory CD4+ T cells sorted from blood. Source of these receptors: a man younger than 30 in good health. Each CDR3 is given with its conserved first and last residue. D genes are given only for firm matches. Not all rows give a size; the values are once, few, many and, for expanded clones, a class.

TRBJ1-1,11,TRBV28,-,few,CASSWAAEAFF,TGTGCCAGCAGTTGGGCCGCTGAAGCTTTCTTT
TRBJ2-2,14,TRBV7-9,-,-,CASSLATGTGELFF,TGTGCCAGCAGCTTAGCAACAGGTACCGGGGAGCTGTTTTTT
TRBJ1-2,17,TRBV4-1,-,-,CASSQVILVGLNYGYTF,TGCGCCAGCAGCCAAGTAATTCTAGTAGGACTTAACTATGGCTACACCTTC
TRBJ1-1,15,TRBV5-1,TRBD1,-,CASSFTGQANTEAFF,TGCGCCAGCAGTTTTACGGGACAGGCGAACACTGAAGCTTTCTTT
TRBJ1-5,13,TRBV5-4,TRBD1,-,CASSRDRGEPQHF,TGTGCCAGCAGCAGGGACAGGGGTGAGCCCCAGCATTTT
TRBJ2-1,13,TRBV5-1,-,-,CASSFIGNNEQFF,TGCGCCAGCAGCTTCATTGGGAATAATGAGCAGTTCTTC
TRBJ2-2,17,TRBV5-1,TRBD2,-,CASSWGTSGANTGELFF,TGCGCCAGCAGCTGGGGGACTAGCGGGGCGAACACCGGGGAGCTGTTTTTT
TRBJ2-3,13,TRBV7-3,-,-,CASSRQRGDTQYF,TGTGCCAGCAGCCGGCAACGGGGAGATACGCAGTATTTT
TRBJ2-1,18,TRBV6-4,TRBD2,once,CASSDQLAGIRLVSEQFF,TGTGCCAGCAGTGACCAACTAGCGGGAATTAGGTTGGTAAGTGAGCAGTTCTTC
TRBJ2-3,15,TRBV5-1,TRBD2,-,CASSLGGRETDTQYF,TGCGCCAGCAGCTTGGGCGGGAGGGAGACAGATACGCAGTATTTT
TRBJ1-5,13,TRBV11-2,-,-,CASSLDWAGVQHF,TGTGCCAGCAGCTTAGATTGGGCTGGGGTCCAGCATTTT
TRBJ2-1,15,TRBV2,TRBD2,-,CASRSGSGVNNEQFF,TGTGCCAGCAGGTCGGGTAGCGGGGTAAACAATGAGCAGTTCTTC
TRBJ1-4,17,TRBV15,-,-,CATSRDGRGATNEKLFF,TGTGCCACCAGCAGAGATGGGAGGGGTGCAACTAATGAAAAACTGTTTTTT
TRBJ2-3,15,TRBV7-8,-,-,CASRQAGTFTDTQYF,TGTGCCAGCAGGCAAGCCGGGACCTTCACAGATACGCAGTATTTT
TRBJ1-6,13,TRBV5-6,-,once,CASTGRLNSPLHF,TGTGCCAGCACGGGACGCCTTAATTCACCCCTCCACTTT
TRBJ1-6,15,TRBV6-5,-,-,CASRSGQAYNSPLHF,TGTGCCAGCAGATCCGGCCAGGCCTATAATTCACCCCTCCACTTT
TRBJ2-1,19,TRBV10-3,TRBD2,-,CAVRKGREGLDVSYNEQFF,TGTGCCGTACGAAAGGGACGGGAGGGCCTCGACGTCTCCTACAATGAGCAGTTCTTC
TRBJ2-6,19,TRBV4-3,-,-,CASSPAWTFQGSGANVLTF,TGCGCCAGCAGCCCCGCCTGGACTTTCCAAGGCTCTGGGGCCAACGTCCTGACTTTC
TRBJ1-5,16,TRBV28,-,-,CASSLRGIYSNQPQHF,TGTGCCAGCAGTTTACGCGGGATCTATAGCAATCAGCCCCAGCATTTT
TRBJ2-3,14,TRBV5-1,-,-,CASSGGVSADTQYF,TGCGCCAGCAGCGGAGGGGTGAGTGCAGATACGCAGTATTTT
TRBJ2-1,15,TRBV28,TRBD1,-,CASSWGGTGYNEQFF,TGTGCCAGCAGTTGGGGGGGGACAGGGTACAATGAGCAGTTCTTC
TRBJ1-2,16,TRBV28,TRBD1,-,CASSTADRAYYYGYTF,TGTGCCAGCAGTACCGCCGACAGGGCCTATTACTATGGCTACACCTTC
TRBJ1-2,13,TRBV11-2,TRBD1,-,CASSLATGGGYTF,TGTGCCAGCAGCTTAGCGACAGGGGGTGGCTACACCTTC
TRBJ1-2,12,TRBV6-1,-,-,CASSEQDYGYTF,TGTGCCAGCAGTGAACAGGACTATGGCTACACCTTC
TRBJ1-3,15,TRBV5-6,-,-,CASSADGHSGNTIYF,TGTGCCAGCAGCGCGGACGGCCACTCTGGAAACACCATATATTTT
TRBJ2-7,15,TRBV9,-,once,CASSVSPGSTYEQYF,TGTGCCAGCAGCGTATCTCCAGGGAGCACCTACGAGCAGTACTTC
TRBJ2-3,13,TRBV7-9,TRBD2,-,CASLLAGSDTQYF,TGTGCCAGCCTCCTAGCGGGATCCGATACGCAGTATTTT
TRBJ2-4,18,TRBV11-2,TRBD1,-,CASSSRDRGQTGKNIQYF,TGTGCCAGCAGTAGCCGGGACAGGGGGCAAACGGGAAAAAACATTCAGTACTTC
TRBJ1-6,13,TRBV11-2,-,few,CASSQGYNSPLHF,TGTGCCAGCAGCCAAGGGTATAATTCACCCCTCCACTTT
TRBJ2-6,19,TRBV10-2,TRBD2,-,CASSESRAGGDSGANVLTF,TGCGCCAGCAGTGAGTCGAGAGCGGGAGGGGACTCTGGGGCCAACGTCCTGACTTTC
TRBJ2-7,17,TRBV28,TRBD1,few,CASSLSVSGGERYEQYF,TGTGCCAGCAGTTTATCGGTCTCAGGGGGCGAACGCTACGAGCAGTACTTC
TRBJ2-1,13,TRBV19,TRBD1,-,CASSGTGVPEQFF,TGTGCCAGTAGTGGGACAGGGGTTCCTGAGCAGTTCTTC
TRBJ1-2,13,TRBV4-3,-,few,CASSQARGYGYTF,TGCGCCAGCAGCCAAGCCAGGGGATATGGCTACACCTTC
TRBJ2-4,13,TRBV5-5,TRBD1,-,CASNPTGENIQYF,TGTGCCAGCAACCCAACAGGGGAAAACATTCAGTACTTC
TRBJ2-3,17,TRBV4-1,-,-,CASSQEPVRERTDTQYF,TGCGCCAGCAGCCAAGAACCCGTACGGGAGCGCACAGATACGCAGTATTTT
TRBJ2-5,17,TRBV4-1,-,-,CASSQDLSGKLQETQYF,TGCGCCAGCAGCCAAGATCTCTCGGGGAAGCTTCAAGAGACCCAGTACTTC
TRBJ2-1,13,TRBV30,-,few,CAWKAGSYNEQFF,TGTGCCTGGAAGGCGGGCTCCTACAATGAGCAGTTCTTC
TRBJ1-2,16,TRBV5-1,-,-,CASSLDSVVTNYGYTF,TGCGCCAGCAGCTTGGACAGCGTCGTAACTAACTATGGCTACACCTTC
TRBJ2-1,14,TRBV2,-,-,CASRTGSSYNEQFF,TGTGCCAGCAGAACCGGAAGCTCCTACAATGAGCAGTTCTTC
TRBJ2-2,17,TRBV5-4,TRBD1,-,CASSLDPGGANTGELFF,TGTGCCAGCAGCTTGGACCCAGGGGGCGCGAACACCGGGGAGCTGTTTTTT
TRBJ1-6,15,TRBV19,-,-,CASGGGGAALSPLHF,TGTGCCAGTGGCGGAGGGGGGGCGGCTCTTTCACCCCTCCACTTT
TRBJ1-2,17,TRBV10-2,TRBD1,-,CASSGRDRDSSNYGYTF,TGCGCCAGCAGTGGTCGGGACAGGGATTCTTCTAACTATGGCTACACCTTC
TRBJ2-7,13,TRBV6-5,-,-,CASSGRVSYEQYF,TGTGCCAGCAGCGGCAGGGTCTCCTACGAGCAGTACTTC
TRBJ1-4,14,TRBV6-5,-,-,CASSPQGTNEKLFF,TGTGCCAGCAGCCCACAGGGAACTAATGAAAAACTGTTTTTT
TRBJ1-2,14,TRBV21-1,-,once,CASADRGPGYGYTF,TGTGCCAGCGCCGACAGGGGGCCGGGCTATGGCTACACCTTC
TRBJ2-7,12,TRBV27,-,-,CASSSTGQEQYF,TGTGCCAGCAGTTCGACCGGACAGGAGCAGTACTTC
TRBJ2-5,14,TRBV29-1,TRBD2,-,CSLSTSGAQETQYF,TGCAGCCTTTCCACTAGCGGGGCTCAAGAGACCCAGTACTTC
TRBJ2-5,15,TRBV5-3,-,-,CASSLTSLGRETQYF,TGTGCCAGCAGCCTCACTAGTCTGGGGAGGGAGACCCAGTACTTC
TRBJ1-4,14,TRBV30,TRBD1,-,CAWSRGQGSEKLFF,TGTGCCTGGAGTAGGGGACAGGGCAGCGAAAAACTGTTTTTT
TRBJ2-7,13,TRBV7-8,-,-,CASSQTRSYEQYF,TGTGCCAGCAGTCAGACTCGATCCTACGAGCAGTACTTC
TRBJ2-5,15,TRBV5-5,-,-,CASSLDGSQGETQYF,TGTGCCAGCAGCTTGGACGGCTCACAGGGAGAGACCCAGTACTTC
TRBJ2-7,15,TRBV18,-,-,CASSLPGTPAYEQYF,TGTGCCAGCTCACTCCCCGGGACACCAGCCTACGAGCAGTACTTC
TRBJ2-5,15,TRBV11-1,TRBD1,-,CASSRDRWDEETQYF,TGTGCCAGCAGCCGGGACAGGTGGGATGAAGAGACCCAGTACTTC
TRBJ2-2,17,TRBV4-3,-,-,CASSQDRRSARGRELFF,TGCGCCAGCAGCCAAGATCGGCGTTCGGCCCGGGGCCGGGAGCTGTTTTTT